The clone carrying this T cell receptor (beta chain) was seen a single time. This entry is derived from a study of blood T cell repertoires in COVID-19. Whole-study context: Samples taken during acute and convalescent COVID-19 were collected in the United States, Italy and Spain. T cells, B-cell-depleted T cells, or PBMCs supplied cDNA or gDNA.

Per the study methods: From reference gene primer amplification, estimates of nucleated cell counts were derived. Sequencing was performed with immunoSEQ multiplex PCR; in TCRdb, only in-frame clones are kept and a portion is missing. For V, J and clone size, that table is used; D and trimming come from the DNA. The data show roughly 160,000 clones, roughly 80% seen once. Trimming stripped 1 base from V and 1 base from J, with 14 bases between. Germline lookup yields CDR1 LGHNA and CDR2 YSLEER. The length of the CDR3 is 16 residues. The source is a woman aged 80 or over with acute or convalescent COVID-19. The sample consisted of peripheral blood. The V and J genes are TRBV4-3 and TRBJ2-7; D might be TRBD2 (5 bases). CDR3 DNA: TGCGCCAGCAGCCAAGGTCCGGGAACGGGATCCTACGAGCAGTACTTC. Amino acids: CASSQGPGTGSYEQYF.